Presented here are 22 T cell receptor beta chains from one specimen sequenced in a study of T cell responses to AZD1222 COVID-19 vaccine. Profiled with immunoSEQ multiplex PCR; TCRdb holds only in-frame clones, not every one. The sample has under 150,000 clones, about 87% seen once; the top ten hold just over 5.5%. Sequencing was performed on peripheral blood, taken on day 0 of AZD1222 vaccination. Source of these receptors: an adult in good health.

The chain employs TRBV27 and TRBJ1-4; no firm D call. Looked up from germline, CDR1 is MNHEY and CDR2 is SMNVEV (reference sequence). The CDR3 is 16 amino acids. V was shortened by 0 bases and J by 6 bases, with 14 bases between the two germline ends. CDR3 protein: CASSLSAVDRDEKLFF. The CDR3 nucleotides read TGTGCCAGCAGTTTATCGGCGGTAGATAGAGATGAAAAACTGTTTTTT.

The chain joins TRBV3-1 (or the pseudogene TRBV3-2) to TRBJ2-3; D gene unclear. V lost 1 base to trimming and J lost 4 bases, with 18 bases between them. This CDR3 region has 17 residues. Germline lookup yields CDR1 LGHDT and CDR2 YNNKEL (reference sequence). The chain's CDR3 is CASSQVSDVWSADTQYF. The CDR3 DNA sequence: TGTGCCAGCAGCCAAGTTTCGGACGTTTGGTCCGCAGATACGCAGTATTTT.

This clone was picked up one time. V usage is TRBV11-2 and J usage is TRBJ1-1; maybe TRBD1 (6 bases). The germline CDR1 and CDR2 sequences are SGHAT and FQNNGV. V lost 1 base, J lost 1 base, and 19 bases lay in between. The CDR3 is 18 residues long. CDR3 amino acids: CASSLVLGVGAKNTEAFF. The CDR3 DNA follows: TGTGCCAGCAGCTTAGTCCTTGGGGTGGGGGCGAAGAACACTGAAGCTTTCTTT.

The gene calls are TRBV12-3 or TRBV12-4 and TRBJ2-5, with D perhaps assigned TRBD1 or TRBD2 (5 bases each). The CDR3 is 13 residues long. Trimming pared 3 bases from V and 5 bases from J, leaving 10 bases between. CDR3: CASSLAGTETQYF. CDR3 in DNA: TGTGCCAGCAGTTTGGCCGGGACCGAGACCCAGTACTTC.

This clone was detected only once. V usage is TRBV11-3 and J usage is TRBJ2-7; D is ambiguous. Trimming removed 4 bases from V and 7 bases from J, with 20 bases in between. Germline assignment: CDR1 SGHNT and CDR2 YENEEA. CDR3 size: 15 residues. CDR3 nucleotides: TGTGCCAGCAGCTCAAGAGGAGTCAATGTAGAGGAGCAGTACTTC. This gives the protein CASSSRGVNVEEQYF.

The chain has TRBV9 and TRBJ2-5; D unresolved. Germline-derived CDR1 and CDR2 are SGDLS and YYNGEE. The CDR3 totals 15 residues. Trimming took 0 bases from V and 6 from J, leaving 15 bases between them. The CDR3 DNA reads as TGTGCCAGCAGCGTAGGGATAGAGGCCCTCCAGACCCAGTACTTC. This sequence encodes CASSVGIEALQTQYF. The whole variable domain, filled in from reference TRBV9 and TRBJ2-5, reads DSGVTQTPKHLITATGQRVTLRCSPRSGDLSVYWYQQSLDQGLQFLIQYYNGEERAKGNILERFSAQQFPDLHSELNLSSLELGDSALYFCASSVGIEALQTQYFGPGTRLLVL.

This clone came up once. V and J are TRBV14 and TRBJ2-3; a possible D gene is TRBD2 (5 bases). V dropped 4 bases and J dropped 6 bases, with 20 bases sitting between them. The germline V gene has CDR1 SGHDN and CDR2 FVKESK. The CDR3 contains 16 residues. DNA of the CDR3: TGTGCCAGCAGCCCTTATCCGGGGAGAACGGCCGATACGCAGTATTTT. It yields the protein CASSPYPGRTADTQYF.

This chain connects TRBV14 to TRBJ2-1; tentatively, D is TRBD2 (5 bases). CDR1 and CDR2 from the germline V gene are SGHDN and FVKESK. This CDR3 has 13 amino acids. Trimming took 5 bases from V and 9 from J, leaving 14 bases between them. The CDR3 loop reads CASSFRARGEQFF. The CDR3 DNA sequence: TGTGCCAGCAGCTTCCGCGCTCGGGGTGAGCAGTTCTTC.

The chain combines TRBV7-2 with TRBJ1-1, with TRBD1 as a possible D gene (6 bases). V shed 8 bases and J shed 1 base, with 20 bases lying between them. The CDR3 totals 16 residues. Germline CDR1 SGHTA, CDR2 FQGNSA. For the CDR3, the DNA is TGTGCCAGCGCTGGTCGGGGGGGCGCCGGGAACACTGAAGCTTTCTTT. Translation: CASAGRGGAGNTEAFF.

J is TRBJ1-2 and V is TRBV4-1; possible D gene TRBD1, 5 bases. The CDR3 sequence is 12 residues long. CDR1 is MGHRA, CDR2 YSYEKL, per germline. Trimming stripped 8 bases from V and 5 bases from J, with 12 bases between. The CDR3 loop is CASQGPSYGYTF. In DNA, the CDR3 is TGCGCCAGCCAGGGACCTTCGTATGGCTACACCTTC.

The CDR3 spells CASSYSITSGDYEQYF. The CDR3 DNA follows: TGTGCCAGCAGTTACTCGATAACTAGCGGTGATTACGAGCAGTACTTC. The chain carries TRBV6-2 or TRBV6-3 and TRBJ2-7, with TRBD2 matching 8 bases. V was pared by 0 bases and J by 4 bases, with 8 bases of the junction left unmatched. The CDR3 is 16 amino acids. The germline V gene has CDR1 MNHEY and CDR2 SVGEGT.

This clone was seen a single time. The CDR3 sequence: CASSPKFPGAISGNTIYF. CDR3 DNA: TGTGCCAGCAGCCCAAAATTCCCAGGAGCTATTTCTGGAAACACCATATATTTT. The chain joins TRBV7-9 to TRBJ1-3; D remains ambiguous. CDR3 length equals 18 residues. V was pared by 5 bases and J by 1 base, with 21 bases between. The germline V gene encodes CDR1 SEHNR and CDR2 FQNEAQ (reference sequence).

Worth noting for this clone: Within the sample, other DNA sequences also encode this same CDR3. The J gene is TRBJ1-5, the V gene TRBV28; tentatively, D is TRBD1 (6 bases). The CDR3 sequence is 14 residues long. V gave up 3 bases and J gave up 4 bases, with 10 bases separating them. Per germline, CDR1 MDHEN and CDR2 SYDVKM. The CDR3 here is CASSLGGSNQPQHF. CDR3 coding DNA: TGTGCCAGCAGTTTGGGGGGCTCGAATCAGCCCCAGCATTTT.

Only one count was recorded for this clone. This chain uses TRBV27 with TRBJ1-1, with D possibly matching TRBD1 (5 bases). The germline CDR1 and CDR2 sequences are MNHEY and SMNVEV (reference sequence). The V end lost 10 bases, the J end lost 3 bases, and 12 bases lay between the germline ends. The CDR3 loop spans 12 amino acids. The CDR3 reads CATVGGDTEAFF. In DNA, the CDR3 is TGTGCCACCGTCGGGGGGGACACTGAAGCTTTCTTT.

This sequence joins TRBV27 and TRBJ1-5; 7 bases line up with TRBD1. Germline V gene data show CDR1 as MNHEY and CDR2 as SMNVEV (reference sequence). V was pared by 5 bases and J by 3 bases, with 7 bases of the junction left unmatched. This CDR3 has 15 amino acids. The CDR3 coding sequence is TGTGCCAGCAGTCCCGGGGACAGTTTCAATCAGCCCCAGCATTTT. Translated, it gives CASSPGDSFNQPQHF.

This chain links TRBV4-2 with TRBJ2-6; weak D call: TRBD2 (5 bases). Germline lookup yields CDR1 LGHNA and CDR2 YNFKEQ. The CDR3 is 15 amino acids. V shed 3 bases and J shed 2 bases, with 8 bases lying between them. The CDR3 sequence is CASSHPGTGANVLTF. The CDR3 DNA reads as TGTGCCAGCAGCCACCCGGGGACTGGGGCCAACGTCCTGACTTTC.

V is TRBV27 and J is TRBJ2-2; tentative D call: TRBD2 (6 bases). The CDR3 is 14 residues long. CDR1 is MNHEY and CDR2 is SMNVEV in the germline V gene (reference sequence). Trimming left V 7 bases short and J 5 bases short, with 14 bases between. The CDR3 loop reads CASTTRRGTGELFF. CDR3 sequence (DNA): TGTGCCAGCACCACACGTCGGGGGACCGGGGAGCTGTTTTTT.

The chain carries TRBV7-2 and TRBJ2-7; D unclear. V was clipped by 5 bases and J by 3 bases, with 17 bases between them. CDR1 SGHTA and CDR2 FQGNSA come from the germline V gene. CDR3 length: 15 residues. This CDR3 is CASSPRASGFYEQYF. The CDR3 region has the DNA TGTGCCAGCAGCCCCCGGGCCTCTGGCTTCTACGAGCAGTACTTC. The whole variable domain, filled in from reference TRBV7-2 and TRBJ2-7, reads GAGVSQSPSNKVTEKGKDVELRCDPISGHTALYWYRQSLGQGLEFLIYFQGNSAPDKSGLPSDRFSAERTGGSVSTLTIQRTQQEDSAVYLCASSPRASGFYEQYFGPGTRLTVT.

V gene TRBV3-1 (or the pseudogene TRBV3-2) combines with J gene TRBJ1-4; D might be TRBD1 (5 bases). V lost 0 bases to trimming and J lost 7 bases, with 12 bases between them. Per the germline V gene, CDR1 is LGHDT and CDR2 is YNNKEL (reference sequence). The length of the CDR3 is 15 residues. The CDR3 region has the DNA TGTGCCAGCAGCCAAGAGGGGGACCGAGGTGAAAAACTGTTTTTT. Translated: CASSQEGDRGEKLFF.

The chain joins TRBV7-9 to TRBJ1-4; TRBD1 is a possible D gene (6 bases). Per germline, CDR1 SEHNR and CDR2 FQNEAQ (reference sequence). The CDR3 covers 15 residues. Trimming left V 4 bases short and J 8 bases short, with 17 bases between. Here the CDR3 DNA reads TGTGCCAGCAGCTGGGGGCCTCTCGCCCGGGAAAAACTGTTTTTT. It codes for CASSWGPLAREKLFF.

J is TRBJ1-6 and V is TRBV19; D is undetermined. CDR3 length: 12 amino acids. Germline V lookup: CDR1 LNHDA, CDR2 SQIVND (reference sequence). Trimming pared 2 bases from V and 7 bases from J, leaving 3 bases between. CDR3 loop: CASSIINSPLHF. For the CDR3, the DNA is TGTGCCAGTAGTATAATCAATTCACCCCTCCACTTT.

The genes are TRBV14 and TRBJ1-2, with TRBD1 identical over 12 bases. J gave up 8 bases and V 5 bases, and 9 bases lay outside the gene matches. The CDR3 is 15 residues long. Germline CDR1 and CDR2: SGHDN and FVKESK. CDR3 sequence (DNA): TGTGCCAGCAGCTACACCGGGACAGGGGGCCGGGGCTACACCTTC. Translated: CASSYTGTGGRGYTF.